Following are 11 T cell receptor beta chains from one sample sequenced in a study of early T cells in non-severe SARS-CoV-2 infection. TCRdb redid the calling of the 5' RACE reads with MiXCR, one entry per CDR3 protein. Here the sample spans 90,000 to 120,000 distinct CDR3 sequences, roughly 10% being singletons. Sequencing used whole blood. All receptors derive from an adult who was a healthcare worker with PCR-confirmed SARS-CoV-2 infection or an uninfected control (not recorded which).

This clonotype was counted between two and nine times. Relative to the germline gene, one junction end is altered; a read error may explain this. The V gene is TRBV3-1, the J gene TRBJ2-6; weak D call: TRBD1 (5 bases). Germline assignment: CDR1 LGHDT and CDR2 YNNKEL (reference sequence). The length of the CDR3 is 15 residues. CDR3 protein: CASSPTNSGANVLIF. In DNA, the CDR3 is TGTGCCAGCAGCCCGACGAACTCTGGGGCCAACGTCCTGATTTTC.

Relative to its sample, this clonotype is medium-sized (0.01 to 0.1%). The rearrangement joins TRBV5-1 to TRBJ2-2; 7 bases map to TRBD1. Per germline, CDR1 SGHRS and CDR2 YFSETQ. There are 16 residues in the CDR3. V was pared by 2 bases and J by 4 bases, with 8 bases of the junction left unmatched. The CDR3 DNA is TGCGCCAGCAGCTTTACAGGGGACCCTAGCACCGGGGAGCTGTTTTTT. This codes for CASSFTGDPSTGELFF.

In its sample, this clonotype was seen a few times. This chain connects TRBV7-6 to TRBJ2-3; D unresolved. Between the trimmed V and J ends, which lost 5 bases and 2 bases, there was a span of 14 bases. The germline V gene has CDR1 SGHVS and CDR2 FNYEAQ. The CDR3 contains 15 residues. CDR3 loop: CASSTNPDNTDTQYF. The CDR3 coding sequence is TGTGCCAGCAGCACCAACCCCGACAACACAGATACGCAGTATTTT. The variable domain in full, with the rest retrieved from reference TRBV7-6 and TRBJ2-3, is GAGVSQSPRYKVTKRGQDVALRCDPISGHVSLYWYRQALGQGPEFLTYFNYEAQQDKSGLPNDRFSAERPEGSISTLTIQRTEQRDSAMYRCASSTNPDNTDTQYFGPGTRLTVL.

This clonotype came up many times. The V gene is TRBV20-1, the J gene TRBJ2-6, with a weak D call TRBD2 (5 bases). V was trimmed by 2 bases and J by 7 bases, leaving 18 bases between them. The CDR3 has 16 amino acids. CDR1 DFQATT and CDR2 SNEGSKA come from the germline V gene (reference sequence). In DNA form, the CDR3 reads TGCAGTGCTAGACCCACCGGCTCCCGGGAAGCCAACGTCCTGACTTTC. It yields the protein CSARPTGSREANVLTF.

V is TRBV12-3 or TRBV12-4 and J is TRBJ2-1; the D gene is possibly TRBD1 (5 bases). The CDR3 extends over 13 amino acids. Between the trimmed V and J ends, which lost 1 base and 8 bases, there was a span of 9 bases. Here the CDR3 DNA reads TGTGCCAGCAGTTTAGGGGGCATTCATGAGCAGTTCTTC. The encoded protein is CASSLGGIHEQFF.

This clonotype was seen only a few times. The chain employs TRBV29-1 and TRBJ2-3, with D tentatively TRBD2 (5 bases). Trimming cost V 3 bases and J 6 bases, with 16 bases left between them. The CDR3 is 14 amino acids. CDR1 is SQVTM and CDR2 is ANQGSEA in the germline V gene. CDR3 in DNA: TGCAGCGTTGAGTTGATGGAGGCACAGGATACGCAGTATTTT. Translating it yields CSVELMEAQDTQYF.

In this sample, this clonotype turned up many times. This chain joins TRBV6-1 and TRBJ1-5; D not resolved. CDR3 length: 16 residues. The V end was cut by 7 bases, the J end by 1 base, with 17 bases between. The germline CDR1 and CDR2 sequences are MNHNS and SASEGT. The CDR3, as DNA: TGTGCCAGCACCGAACGGTGGGGATGGAGCAATCAGCCCCAGCATTTT. Translated: CASTERWGWSNQPQHF.

This clonotype has at least ten counts. The genes are TRBV7-8 and TRBJ2-7; D uncertain. The CDR3 has 13 amino acids. Germline-derived CDR1 and CDR2 are SGHVS and FQNEAQ. The V end was cut by 5 bases, the J end by 3 bases, with 11 bases between. CDR3 amino acids: CASSPQTVYEQYF. In DNA, the CDR3 is TGTGCCAGCAGCCCCCAGACGGTCTACGAGCAGTACTTC.

The table lists this clonotype with a few counts. The chain combines TRBV27 with TRBJ2-7; D not resolved. Per the germline V gene, CDR1 is MNHEY and CDR2 is SMNVEV (reference sequence). V lost 4 bases and J 2 bases, leaving 15 bases between the germline ends. This CDR3 spans 15 amino acids. As DNA, the CDR3 is TGTGCCAGCAGTTCCCAGCGTATGTCTACCTACGAGCAGTACTTC. As protein: CASSSQRMSTYEQYF.

This clonotype was seen at least ten times. The gene calls are TRBV21-1 and TRBJ2-7; the D call of TRBD2 is as the table states it, not checked on the DNA. TRBV21-1 is designated a pseudogene. CDR3 length: 15 amino acids. The CDR3 DNA reads as TGTGCCAGCAGCAATCTAGCTTTATGGTCCTACGAGCAGTACTTC. This translates into CASSNLALWSYEQYF.

This clonotype was detected many times. The chain joins TRBV7-2 to TRBJ1-6; a weak D match, TRBD1 (5 bases). Trimming cost V 1 base and J 6 bases, with 10 bases left between them. There are 15 residues in the CDR3. Germline lookup yields CDR1 SGHTA and CDR2 FQGNSA. CDR3 in amino acids: CASSLETGVNSPLHF. The CDR3 DNA reads TGTGCCAGCAGCTTAGAGACGGGGGTTAATTCACCCCTCCACTTT. Supplemented by reference TRBV7-2 and TRBJ1-6, the full variable domain reads GAGVSQSPSNKVTEKGKDVELRCDPISGHTALYWYRQSLGQGLEFLIYFQGNSAPDKSGLPSDRFSAERTGGSVSTLTIQRTQQEDSAVYLCASSLETGVNSPLHFGNGTRLTVT.